One T cell receptor (beta chain) is described in this entry. The antigen is unknown. Reprocessing the 5' RACE reads, TCRdb reports a single entry for every CDR3 protein and omits DNA. Its clone listing holds around 550,000 distinct CDR3 sequences. CDR3 length: 12 amino acids. Germline V gives CDR1 LGHNA, CDR2 YNFKEQ. This sample was taken from a study of T cells expressing NK-cell markers. Study-wide findings and caveats: In several donors, these clonotypes also led the CD3+CD56-NKG2C+ fraction.

This clonotype was sampled from a man between 18 and 29 years old in good health. The sequencing input was blood T cells: a sorted CD56 or NKG2C T cell subset, CD4+ or CD8+ T cells, or bulk PBMC T cells (not recorded which). The chain employs TRBV4-2 and TRBJ2-7. The CDR3 loop is CASSQGTGEQYF.